This T cell receptor (beta chain) came from a study of shared clonotypes between healthy human individuals. Study at large: Serving as donors were a couple of women and three men, whose ages spanned 18 to 49. Per donor, CD8 memory used one plate, CD8 naive used two, CD4 memory used three and CD4 naive used three. Broader study findings: Blood alone was sampled, and tissue repertoires likely differ. When compared with the clonotypes that were shared by all four sorted-subset donors, the non-shared clonotypes turned out to have lower generation probabilities.

This clone was observed once. Its antigen is unknown. TCRdb's table, derived via immunoSEQ multiplex PCR, lists solely in-frame clones and lacks some. The repertoire includes about 600,000 clones, around 97% of them detected once, and 0.045% to 0.06% sits in the top ten. V shed 4 bases and J shed 0 bases, with 13 bases lying between them. The CDR3 is 15 residues long. Germline assignment: CDR1 SEHNR and CDR2 FQNEAQ (reference sequence). The chain recombines TRBV7-9 with TRBJ2-7; perhaps TRBD1 as D (6 bases). Sequencing input: naive CD4+ T cells sorted from blood. Sample subset: CD45RA+ positively selected. This sequence originates from a woman between 25 and 40 years old in good health. The CDR3, as DNA: TGTGCCAGCAGCTCAGGGGTCCTCCACTCCTACGAGCAGTACTTC. This encodes CASSSGVLHSYEQYF.